This T cell receptor beta chain is drawn from a study of blood T cell repertoires in COVID-19. Across the study: COVID-19 samples collected from the United States, Italy and Spain covered acute and convalescent phases. T cells, B-cell-depleted T cells, or PBMCs provided the cDNA or gDNA that served as material.

This CDR3 is 14 amino acids long. Trimming left V 7 bases short and J 5 bases short, with 18 bases between. The germline V gene encodes CDR1 MNHEY and CDR2 SVGAGI. In the original processing: Reference gene primer amplification yielded estimated nucleated cell counts. The protocol was immunoSEQ multiplex PCR, while the TCRdb copy is restricted to in-frame clones and leaves out a portion. V and J calls and clone size come straight from that table; D and trimming were deduced from the DNA. The sample has approximately 20,000 clones; roughly 85% are singletons. What was sequenced was peripheral blood. This receptor was obtained from a man older than 75 with acute or convalescent COVID-19. The chain links TRBV6-5 to TRBJ2-7; tentatively, D is TRBD1 (5 bases). DNA of the CDR3: TGTGCCAGCACCCCAGTCTTAGGGGCCCACGAGCAGTACTTC. Protein product: CASTPVLGAHEQYF.